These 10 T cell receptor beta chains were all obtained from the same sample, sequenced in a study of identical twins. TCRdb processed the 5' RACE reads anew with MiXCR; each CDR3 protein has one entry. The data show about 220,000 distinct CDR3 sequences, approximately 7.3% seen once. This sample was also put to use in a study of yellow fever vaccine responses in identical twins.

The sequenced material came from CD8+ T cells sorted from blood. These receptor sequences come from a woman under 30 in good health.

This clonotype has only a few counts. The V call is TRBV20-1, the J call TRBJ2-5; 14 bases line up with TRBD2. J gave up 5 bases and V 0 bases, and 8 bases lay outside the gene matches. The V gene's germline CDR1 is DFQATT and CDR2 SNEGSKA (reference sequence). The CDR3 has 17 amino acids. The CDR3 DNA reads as TGCAGTGCTAGAGATGGGACTAGCGGGGGCGACGTTGAGACCCAGTACTTC. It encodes CSARDGTSGGDVETQYF.

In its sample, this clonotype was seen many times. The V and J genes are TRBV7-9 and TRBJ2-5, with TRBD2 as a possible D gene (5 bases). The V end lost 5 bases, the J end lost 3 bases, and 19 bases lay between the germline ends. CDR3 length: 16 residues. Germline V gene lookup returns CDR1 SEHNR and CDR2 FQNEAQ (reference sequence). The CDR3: CASSGRATLFKETQYF. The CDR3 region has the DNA TGTGCCAGCAGCGGGCGGGCCACCCTGTTTAAAGAGACCCAGTACTTC.

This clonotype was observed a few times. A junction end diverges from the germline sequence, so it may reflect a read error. Here the CDR3 reads CASSDGLASSF. The CDR3 DNA sequence: TGTGCCAGCAGCGACGGACTAGCGAGTAGCTTC. The rearrangement joins TRBV7-6 to TRBJ2-1; TRBD2 aligns across 9 bases. Germline V gives CDR1 SGHVS, CDR2 FNYEAQ. The CDR3 has 11 residues.

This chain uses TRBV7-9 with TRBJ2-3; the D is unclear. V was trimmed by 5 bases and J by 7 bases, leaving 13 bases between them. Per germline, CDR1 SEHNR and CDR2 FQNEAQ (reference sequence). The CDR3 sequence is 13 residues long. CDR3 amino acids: CASSDATGNTQYF. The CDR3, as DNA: TGTGCCAGCAGCGACGCGACTGGAAATACGCAGTATTTT.

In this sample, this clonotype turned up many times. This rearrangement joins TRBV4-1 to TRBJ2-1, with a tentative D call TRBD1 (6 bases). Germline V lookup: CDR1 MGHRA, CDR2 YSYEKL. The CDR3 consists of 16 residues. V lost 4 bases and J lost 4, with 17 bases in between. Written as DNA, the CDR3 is TGCGCCAGCAGCCCCACACAGGGTTCAATTTACAATGAGCAGTTCTTC. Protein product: CASSPTQGSIYNEQFF.

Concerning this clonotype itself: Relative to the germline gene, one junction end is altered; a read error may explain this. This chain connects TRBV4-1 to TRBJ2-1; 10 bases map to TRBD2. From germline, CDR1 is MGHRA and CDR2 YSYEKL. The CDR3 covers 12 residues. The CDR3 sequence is CASRPTSGAVEF. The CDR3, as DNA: TGCGCCAGCAGACCCACTAGCGGGGCTGTCGAGTTC.

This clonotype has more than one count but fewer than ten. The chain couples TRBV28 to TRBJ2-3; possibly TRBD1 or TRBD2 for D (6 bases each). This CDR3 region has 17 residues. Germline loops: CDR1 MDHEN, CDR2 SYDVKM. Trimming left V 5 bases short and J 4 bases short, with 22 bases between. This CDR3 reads CASSPAERGVFADTQYF. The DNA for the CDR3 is TGTGCCAGCAGTCCCGCCGAGAGGGGGGTTTTCGCAGATACGCAGTATTTT.

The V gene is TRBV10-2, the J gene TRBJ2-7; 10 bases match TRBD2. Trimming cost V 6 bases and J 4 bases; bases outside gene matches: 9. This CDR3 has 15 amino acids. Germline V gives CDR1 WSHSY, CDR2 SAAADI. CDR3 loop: CASSLLAGAEYEQYF. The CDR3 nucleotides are TGCGCCAGCAGCCTCCTAGCGGGAGCGGAATACGAGCAGTACTTC.

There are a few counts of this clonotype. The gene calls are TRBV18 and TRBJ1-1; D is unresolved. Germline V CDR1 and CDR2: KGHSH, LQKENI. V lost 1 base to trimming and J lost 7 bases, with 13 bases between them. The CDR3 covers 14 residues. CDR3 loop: CASSPQDFGFEAFF. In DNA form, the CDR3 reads TGTGCCAGCTCACCACAGGATTTCGGGTTTGAAGCTTTCTTT.

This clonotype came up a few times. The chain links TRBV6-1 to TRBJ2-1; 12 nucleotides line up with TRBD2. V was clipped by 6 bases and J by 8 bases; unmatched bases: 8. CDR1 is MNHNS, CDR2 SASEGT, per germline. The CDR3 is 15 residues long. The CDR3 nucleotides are TGTGCCAGCAGCCTGACTAGCGGGAGCGCGGATGAGCAGTTCTTC. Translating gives CASSLTSGSADEQFF.